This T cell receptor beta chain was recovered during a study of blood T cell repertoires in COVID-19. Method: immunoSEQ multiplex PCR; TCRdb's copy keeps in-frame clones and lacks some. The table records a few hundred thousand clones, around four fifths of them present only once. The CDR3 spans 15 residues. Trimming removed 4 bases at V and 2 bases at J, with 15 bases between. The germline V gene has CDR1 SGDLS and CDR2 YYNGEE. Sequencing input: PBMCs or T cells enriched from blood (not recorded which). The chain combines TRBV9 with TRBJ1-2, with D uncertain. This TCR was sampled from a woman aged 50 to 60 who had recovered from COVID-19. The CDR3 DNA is TGTGCCAGCAGCTCTAGACCGAGTCTAAACTATGGCTACACCTTC. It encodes CASSSRPSLNYGYTF.